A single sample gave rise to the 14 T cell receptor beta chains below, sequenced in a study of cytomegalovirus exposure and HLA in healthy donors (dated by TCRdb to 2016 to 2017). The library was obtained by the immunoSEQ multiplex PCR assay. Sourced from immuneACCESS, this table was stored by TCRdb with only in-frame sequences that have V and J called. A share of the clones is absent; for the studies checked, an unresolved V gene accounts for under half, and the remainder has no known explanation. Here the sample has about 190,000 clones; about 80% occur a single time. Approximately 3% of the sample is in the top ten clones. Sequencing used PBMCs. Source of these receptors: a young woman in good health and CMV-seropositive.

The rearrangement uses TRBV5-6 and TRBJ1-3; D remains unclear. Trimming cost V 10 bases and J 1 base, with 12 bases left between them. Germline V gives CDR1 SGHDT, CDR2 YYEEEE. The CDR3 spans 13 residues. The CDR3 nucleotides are TGTGCCGGTGGAGCGATTTCTGGAAACACCATATATTTT. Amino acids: CAGGAISGNTIYF.

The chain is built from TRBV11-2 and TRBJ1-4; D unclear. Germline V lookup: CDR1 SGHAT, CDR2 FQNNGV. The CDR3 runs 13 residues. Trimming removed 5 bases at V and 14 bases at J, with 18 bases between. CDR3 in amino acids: CASSGDFPMPLFF. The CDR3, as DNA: TGTGCCAGCAGCGGAGACTTCCCAATGCCCCTGTTTTTT.

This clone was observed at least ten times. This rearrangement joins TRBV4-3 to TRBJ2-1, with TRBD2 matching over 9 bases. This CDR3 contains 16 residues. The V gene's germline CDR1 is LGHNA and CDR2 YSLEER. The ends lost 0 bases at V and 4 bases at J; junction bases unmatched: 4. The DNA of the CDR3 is TGCGCCAGCAGCCAAGAATCAGCGGGGGGTTACAATGAGCAGTTCTTC. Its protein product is CASSQESAGGYNEQFF.

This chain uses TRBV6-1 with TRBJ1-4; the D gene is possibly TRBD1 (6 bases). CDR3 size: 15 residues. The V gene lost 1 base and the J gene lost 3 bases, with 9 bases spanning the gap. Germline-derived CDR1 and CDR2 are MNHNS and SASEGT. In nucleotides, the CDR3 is TGTGCCAGCAGTGAAGTGGGGGCACCTAATGAAAAACTGTTTTTT. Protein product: CASSEVGAPNEKLFF.

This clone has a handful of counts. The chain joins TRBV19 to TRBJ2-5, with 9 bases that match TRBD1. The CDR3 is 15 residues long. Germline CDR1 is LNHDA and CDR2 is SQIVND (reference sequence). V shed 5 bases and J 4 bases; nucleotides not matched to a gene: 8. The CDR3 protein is CASSPSGQGGETQYF. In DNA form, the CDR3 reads TGTGCCAGTAGTCCGTCGGGACAGGGCGGAGAGACCCAGTACTTC.

The CDR3 spells CASSPGGRSGYTF. CDR3 DNA sequence: TGTGCCAGCAGTCCAGGGGGGCGTTCTGGCTACACCTTC. The chain carries TRBV6-5 and TRBJ1-2, with 7 nucleotides matching TRBD1. The junction had 7 bases not matched to a gene; V was cut back by 5 bases and J by 7 bases. The CDR3 has 13 amino acids. Germline values: CDR1 MNHEY, CDR2 SVGAGI.

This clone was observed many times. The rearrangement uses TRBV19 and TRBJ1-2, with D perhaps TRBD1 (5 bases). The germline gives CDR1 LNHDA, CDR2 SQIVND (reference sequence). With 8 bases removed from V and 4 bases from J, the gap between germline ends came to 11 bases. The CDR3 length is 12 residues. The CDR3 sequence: CASGTPGYGYTF. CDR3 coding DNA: TGTGCCAGTGGGACTCCGGGCTATGGCTACACCTTC.

CDR3 protein: CATSTYTLAGLETQYF. CDR3 DNA: TGTGCCACCAGCACTTATACCCTAGCGGGGCTGGAGACCCAGTACTTC. V is TRBV15 and J is TRBJ2-5, with 9 bases lining up with TRBD2. V lost 4 bases to trimming and J lost 5 bases; unmatched junction nucleotides: 11. The CDR3 contains 16 residues. The germline V gene encodes CDR1 LNHNV and CDR2 YYDKDF (reference sequence).

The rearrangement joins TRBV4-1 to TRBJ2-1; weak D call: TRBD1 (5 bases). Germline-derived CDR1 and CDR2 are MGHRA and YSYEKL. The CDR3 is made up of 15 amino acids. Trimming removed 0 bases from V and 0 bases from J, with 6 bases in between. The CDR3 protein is CASSQDQGSYNEQFF. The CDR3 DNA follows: TGCGCCAGCAGCCAAGATCAGGGCTCCTACAATGAGCAGTTCTTC.

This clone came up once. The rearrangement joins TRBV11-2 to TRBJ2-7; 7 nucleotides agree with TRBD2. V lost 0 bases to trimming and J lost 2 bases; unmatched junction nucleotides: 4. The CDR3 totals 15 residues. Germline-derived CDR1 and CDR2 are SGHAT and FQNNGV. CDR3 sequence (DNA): TGTGCCAGCAGCTTAGAAAGCGGGGCGGCCTACGAGCAGTACTTC. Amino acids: CASSLESGAAYEQYF.

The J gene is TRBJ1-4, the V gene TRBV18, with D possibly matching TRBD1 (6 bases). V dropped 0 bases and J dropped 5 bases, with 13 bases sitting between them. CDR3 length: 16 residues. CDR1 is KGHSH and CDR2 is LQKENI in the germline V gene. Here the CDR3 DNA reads TGTGCCAGCTCACCACCTTCTATAGACAGGAATGAAAAACTGTTTTTT. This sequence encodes CASSPPSIDRNEKLFF.

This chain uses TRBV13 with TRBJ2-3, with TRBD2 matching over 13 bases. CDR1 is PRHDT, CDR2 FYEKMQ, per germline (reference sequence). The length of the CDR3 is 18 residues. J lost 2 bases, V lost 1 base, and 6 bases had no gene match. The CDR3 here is CASSLERTSGGDTDTQYF. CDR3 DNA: TGTGCCAGCAGCTTAGAACGGACTAGCGGGGGAGACACAGATACGCAGTATTTT.

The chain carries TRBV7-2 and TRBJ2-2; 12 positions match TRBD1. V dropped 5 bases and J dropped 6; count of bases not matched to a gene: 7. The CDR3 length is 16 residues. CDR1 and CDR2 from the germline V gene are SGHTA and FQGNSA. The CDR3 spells CASSRTGTGGSGELFF. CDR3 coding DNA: TGTGCCAGCAGCCGAACCGGGACAGGGGGCTCCGGGGAGCTGTTTTTT.

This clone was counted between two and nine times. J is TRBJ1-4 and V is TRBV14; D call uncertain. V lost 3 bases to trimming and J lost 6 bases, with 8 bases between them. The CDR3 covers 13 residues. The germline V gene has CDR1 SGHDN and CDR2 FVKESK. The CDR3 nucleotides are TGTGCCAGCAGCCACGGACTGGATGAAAAACTGTTTTTT. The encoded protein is CASSHGLDEKLFF.